A selection of T cell receptor beta chains follows, all from one sample in a study of cytomegalovirus exposure and HLA in healthy donors. Measured with immunoSEQ multiplex PCR; TCRdb has only the in-frame clones, and not every one. This sample carries approximately 110,000 clones, about 78% of them seen once, and the ten largest clones take approximately 8.2%. Sequenced sample: PBMCs. Receptors originate from a woman aged 40-49 years in good health and CMV-seropositive. Both conserved end residues are trimmed from each CDR3. Fields, in order: D gene, V gene, J gene, CDR3 protein. The D gene is left open where the match is weak.

>-|TRBV29-1|TRBJ2-7
SVEAGGLYEQY
>-|TRBV5-4|TRBJ1-2
ASSLGWQGTYGYT
>-|TRBV4-3|TRBJ1-2
ASSQEGASGYGYT
>TRBD1|TRBV7-9|TRBJ1-1
ASSQWTGVNTEAF
>-|TRBV6-5|TRBJ2-5
ASSPDTRKETQY
>-|TRBV5-5|TRBJ2-3
ASSLDSNTDTQY
>-|TRBV2|TRBJ1-5
ASRVGRENQPQH
>-|TRBV5-1|TRBJ1-1
ASSPGLIRRTEAF
>TRBD2|TRBV2|TRBJ2-5
ASSVLAGAYEETQY
>TRBD1|TRBV7-8|TRBJ1-2
ASSLDTGGFGYT
>-|TRBV7-2|TRBJ1-1
ASSFSVGASTEAF
>-|TRBV5-1|TRBJ1-1
ASSLGTINTEAF
>TRBD2|TRBV10-3|TRBJ2-3
AISEAAGGLTLTDTQY
>-|TRBV11-3|TRBJ2-2
ASSRRTGNTGELF
>-|TRBV2|TRBJ2-7
ASSREPSPLYEQY
>-|TRBV18|TRBJ1-1
ASSPYDPQLNTEAF
>TRBD1|TRBV5-4|TRBJ2-3
ASSSGTGPDTQY
>-|TRBV7-8|TRBJ2-7
ASSLTDGAYEQY
>TRBD1|TRBV7-6|TRBJ1-1
ASSLHPGQGTEAF
>TRBD2|TRBV7-2|TRBJ2-5
ASSLATSGGPYQETQY
>-|TRBV29-1|TRBJ2-2
SVEGVANTGELF
>TRBD2|TRBV9|TRBJ2-6
ASSSQGRGRGSSGANVLT
>-|TRBV7-6|TRBJ2-7
ASSSVSSYEQY
>-|TRBV9|TRBJ1-5
ASSPGGGSNQPQH
>-|TRBV2|TRBJ2-5
ASSERETQY
>-|TRBV7-8|TRBJ2-2
ASSLPLRTANTGELF
>-|TRBV29-1|TRBJ2-7
SVAETRSGGYEQY
>TRBD1|TRBV4-1|TRBJ1-1
ASSPLTGGLSTEAF
>-|TRBV11-2|TRBJ1-1
ASSFSQLNTEAF